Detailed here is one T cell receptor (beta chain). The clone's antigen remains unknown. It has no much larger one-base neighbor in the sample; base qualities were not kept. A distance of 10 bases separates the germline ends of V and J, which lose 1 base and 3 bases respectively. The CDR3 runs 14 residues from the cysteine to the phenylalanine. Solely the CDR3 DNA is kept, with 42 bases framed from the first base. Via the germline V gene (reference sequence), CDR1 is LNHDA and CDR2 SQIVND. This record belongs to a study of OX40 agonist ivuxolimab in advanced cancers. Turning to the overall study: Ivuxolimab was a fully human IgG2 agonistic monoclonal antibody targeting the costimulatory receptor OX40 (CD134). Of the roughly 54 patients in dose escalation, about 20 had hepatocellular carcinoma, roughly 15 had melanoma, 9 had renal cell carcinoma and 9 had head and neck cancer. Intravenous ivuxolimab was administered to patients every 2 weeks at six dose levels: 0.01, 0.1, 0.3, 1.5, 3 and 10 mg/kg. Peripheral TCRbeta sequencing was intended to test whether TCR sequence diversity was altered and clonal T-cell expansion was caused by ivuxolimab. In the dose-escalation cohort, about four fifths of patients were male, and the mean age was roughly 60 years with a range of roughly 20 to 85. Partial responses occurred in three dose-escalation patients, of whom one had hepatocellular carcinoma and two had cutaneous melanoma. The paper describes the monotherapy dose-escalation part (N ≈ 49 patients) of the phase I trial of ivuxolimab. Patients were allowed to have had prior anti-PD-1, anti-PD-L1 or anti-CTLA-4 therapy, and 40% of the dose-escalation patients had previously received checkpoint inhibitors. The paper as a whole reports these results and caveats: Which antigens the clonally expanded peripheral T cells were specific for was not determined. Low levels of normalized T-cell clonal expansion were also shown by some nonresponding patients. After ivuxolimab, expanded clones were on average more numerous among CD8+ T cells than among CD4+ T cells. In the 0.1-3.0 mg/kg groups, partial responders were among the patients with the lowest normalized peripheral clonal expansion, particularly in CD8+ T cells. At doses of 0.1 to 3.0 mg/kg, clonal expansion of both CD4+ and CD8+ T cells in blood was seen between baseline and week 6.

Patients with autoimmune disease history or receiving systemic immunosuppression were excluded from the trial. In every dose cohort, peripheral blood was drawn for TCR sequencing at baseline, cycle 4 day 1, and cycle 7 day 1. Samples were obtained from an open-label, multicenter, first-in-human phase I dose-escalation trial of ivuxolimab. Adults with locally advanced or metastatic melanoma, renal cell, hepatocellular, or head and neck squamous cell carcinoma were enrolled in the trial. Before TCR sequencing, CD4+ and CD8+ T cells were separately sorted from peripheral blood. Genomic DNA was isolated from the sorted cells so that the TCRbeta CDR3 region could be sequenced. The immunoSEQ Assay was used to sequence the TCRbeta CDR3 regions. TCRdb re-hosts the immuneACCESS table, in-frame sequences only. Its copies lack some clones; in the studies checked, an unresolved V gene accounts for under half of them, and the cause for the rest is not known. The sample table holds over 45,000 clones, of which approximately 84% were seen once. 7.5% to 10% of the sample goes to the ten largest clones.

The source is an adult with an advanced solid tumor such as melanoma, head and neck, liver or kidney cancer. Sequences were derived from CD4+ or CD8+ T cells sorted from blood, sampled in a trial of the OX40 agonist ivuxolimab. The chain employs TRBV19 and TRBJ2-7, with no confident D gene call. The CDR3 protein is CASSIVWANYEQYF. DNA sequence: TGTGCCAGTAGTATAGTGTGGGCTAACTACGAGCAGTACTTC.